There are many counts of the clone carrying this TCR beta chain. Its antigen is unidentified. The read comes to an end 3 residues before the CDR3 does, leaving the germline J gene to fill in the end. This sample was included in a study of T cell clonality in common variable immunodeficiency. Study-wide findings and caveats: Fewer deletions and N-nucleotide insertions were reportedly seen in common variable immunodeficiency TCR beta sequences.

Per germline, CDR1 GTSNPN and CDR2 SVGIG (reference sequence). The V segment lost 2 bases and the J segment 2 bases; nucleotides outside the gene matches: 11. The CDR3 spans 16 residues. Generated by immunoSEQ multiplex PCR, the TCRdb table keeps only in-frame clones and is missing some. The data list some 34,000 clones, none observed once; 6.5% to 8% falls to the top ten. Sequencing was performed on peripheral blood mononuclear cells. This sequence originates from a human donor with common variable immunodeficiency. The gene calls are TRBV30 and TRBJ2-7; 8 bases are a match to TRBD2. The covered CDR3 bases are TGTGCCTGGAGTACAATAATAGCGGGATCCCCCTACGAG. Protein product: CAWSTIIAGSPYE. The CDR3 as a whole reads CAWSTIIAGSPYEQYF.